These 13 T cell receptor beta chains were all obtained from the same sample, sequenced in a study of cytomegalovirus exposure and HLA in healthy donors. PCR used 60 Vbeta primers and 13 Jbeta primers. Only in-frame clones appear in the TCRdb table, and some are missing; sequencing was by immunoSEQ multiplex PCR. The sample shows around 160,000 clones, around three quarters of them seen only once. The sample consisted of PBMCs. These receptors were obtained from a man aged 40-55 years in good health and CMV-seropositive.

The chain has TRBV4-1 and TRBJ2-7; 10 positions agree with TRBD2. Germline V CDR1 and CDR2: MGHRA, YSYEKL. J was trimmed by 4 bases and V by 8 bases; bases with no gene match: 8. CDR3 length: 14 amino acids. The CDR3 sequence: CASREGLASYEQYF. The CDR3 nucleotides are TGCGCCAGCCGGGAGGGACTAGCGTCGTACGAGCAGTACTTC.

This chain uses TRBV7-9 with TRBJ2-7; 11 bases fit TRBD1. J lost 2 bases, V lost 1 base, and 1 base had no gene match. The CDR3 runs to 15 residues. CDR1 and CDR2 (germline): SEHNR, FQNEAQ (reference sequence). Written as DNA, the CDR3 is TGTGCCAGCAGCTTAGAGGGACAGGGGGCCTACGAGCAGTACTTC. Its protein is CASSLEGQGAYEQYF.

The chain couples TRBV5-8 to TRBJ1-2, with unresolved D. The length of the CDR3 is 14 residues. Germline V lookup: CDR1 SGHTS, CDR2 YDEGEE. V was trimmed by 0 bases and J by 3 bases, leaving 9 bases between them. The CDR3 DNA reads TGTGCCAGCAGCTTGGGTAGGGAGCACTATGGCTACACCTTC. It translates to CASSLGREHYGYTF.

The V gene is TRBV7-9, the J gene TRBJ2-1; possibly TRBD2 for D (6 bases). The CDR3 loop spans 17 amino acids. Germline lookup yields CDR1 SEHNR and CDR2 FQNEAQ (reference sequence). Trimming stripped 0 bases from V and 5 bases from J, with 17 bases between. The CDR3 DNA is TGTGCCAGCAGCTTAGCGACCGGAGGGGCGCGAGACAATGAGCAGTTCTTC. Residues: CASSLATGGARDNEQFF.

This sequence joins TRBV6-5 and TRBJ2-7; 9 bases match TRBD2. Germline loops: CDR1 MNHEY, CDR2 SVGAGI. The junction had 8 bases not matched to a gene; V was cut back by 5 bases and J by 3 bases. The CDR3 has 15 amino acids. This CDR3 is CASSAYSGSGYEQYF. CDR3 DNA sequence: TGTGCCAGCAGTGCATATAGCGGGAGTGGCTACGAGCAGTACTTC.

This clone showed up just a few times. The V and J genes are TRBV5-1 and TRBJ1-4; tentative D call: TRBD1 (6 bases). The CDR3 length is 14 residues. Trimming cost V 0 bases and J 10 bases, with 13 bases left between them. Germline V gene lookup returns CDR1 SGHRS and CDR2 YFSETQ. In DNA form, the CDR3 reads TGCGCCAGCAGCTTGGTATACAGGGAGGGAAAACTGTTTTTT. Its translation: CASSLVYREGKLFF.

V usage is TRBV4-1 and J usage is TRBJ2-5, with a possible D match to TRBD2 (5 bases). The J call could be wrong; TRBJ2-7 is a better fit for the DNA end. Germline CDR1 is MGHRA and CDR2 is YSYEKL. This CDR3 has 14 amino acids. CDR3 region: CASSQAASSYEQYF. The DNA for the CDR3 is TGCGCCAGCAGCCAAGCGGCTAGCAGCTACGAGCAGTACTTC.

The CDR3 sequence: CASSTVGGGYNEQFF. CDR3 bases: TGCGCCAGCAGCACCGTCGGGGGGGGATACAATGAGCAGTTCTTC. This sequence joins TRBV4-1 and TRBJ2-1; 8 positions agree with TRBD2. The germline V gene has CDR1 MGHRA and CDR2 YSYEKL. CDR3 length: 15 amino acids. V trimming: 5 bases; J trimming: 4 bases; junction bases outside the gene matches: 7.

The J gene is TRBJ1-5, the V gene TRBV5-6; D may be TRBD1 (5 bases). Looked up from germline, CDR1 is SGHDT and CDR2 is YYEEEE. The CDR3 covers 15 residues. V was cut by 3 bases and J by 5 bases, with 15 bases left in between. CDR3 DNA: TGTGCCAGCAGCTCCTGGGGCAGGATAGATCAGCCCCAGCATTTT. This codes for CASSSWGRIDQPQHF.

In nucleotides, the CDR3 is TGTGCCAGCAGCCAACGAGGGGGAACCGGGGAGCTGTTTTTT. Amino acid sequence: CASSQRGGTGELFF. The V and J genes are TRBV9 and TRBJ2-2, with D tentatively TRBD1 (6 bases). Trimming left V 4 bases short and J 5 bases short, with 12 bases between. The CDR3 is 14 amino acids. Per germline, CDR1 SGDLS and CDR2 YYNGEE.

The chain recombines TRBV9 with TRBJ2-5, with 7 bases aligning to TRBD1. The tail of the sequence fits TRBJ2-7 better, so the J call may be wrong. The CDR3 length is 16 residues. Germline V CDR1 and CDR2: SGDLS, YYNGEE. CDR3 coding DNA: TGTGCCAGCAGCGTAGCTGGGACAGTACCCCCCTACGAGCAGTACTTC. This sequence encodes CASSVAGTVPPYEQYF.

V usage is TRBV28 and J usage is TRBJ2-1, with 11 bases aligning to TRBD1. V was pared by 6 bases and J by 4 bases, with 5 bases of the junction left unmatched. CDR3 length equals 15 residues. The germline V gene encodes CDR1 MDHEN and CDR2 SYDVKM. CDR3 protein: CASRVGTGGYNEQFF. In DNA, the CDR3 is TGTGCCAGCAGGGTTGGGACAGGGGGGTACAATGAGCAGTTCTTC.

This clone has a handful of counts. The rearrangement joins TRBV25-1 to TRBJ1-2; D ambiguous. CDR3 length: 12 amino acids. The V and J ends lost 3 bases and 8 bases respectively, with 10 bases between them. CDR1 is MGHDK and CDR2 is SYGVNS in the germline V gene. The CDR3 loop is CASSDIMRGYTF. The CDR3 DNA is TGTGCCAGCAGTGATATAATGAGGGGCTACACCTTC.